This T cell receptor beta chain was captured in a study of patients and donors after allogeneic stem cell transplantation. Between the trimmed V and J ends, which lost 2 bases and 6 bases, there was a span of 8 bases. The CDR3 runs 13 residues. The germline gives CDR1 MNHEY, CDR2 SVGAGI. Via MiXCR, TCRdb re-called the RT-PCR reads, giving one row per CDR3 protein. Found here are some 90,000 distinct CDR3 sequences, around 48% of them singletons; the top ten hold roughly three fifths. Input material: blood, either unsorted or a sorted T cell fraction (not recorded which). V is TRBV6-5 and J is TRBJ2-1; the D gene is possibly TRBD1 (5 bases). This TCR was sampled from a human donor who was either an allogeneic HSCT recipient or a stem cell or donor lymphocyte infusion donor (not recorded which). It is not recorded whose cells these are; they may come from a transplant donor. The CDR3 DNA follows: TGTGCCAGCAGTTACGGGCAGGGCAATGAGCAGTTCTTC. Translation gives CASSYGQGNEQFF.